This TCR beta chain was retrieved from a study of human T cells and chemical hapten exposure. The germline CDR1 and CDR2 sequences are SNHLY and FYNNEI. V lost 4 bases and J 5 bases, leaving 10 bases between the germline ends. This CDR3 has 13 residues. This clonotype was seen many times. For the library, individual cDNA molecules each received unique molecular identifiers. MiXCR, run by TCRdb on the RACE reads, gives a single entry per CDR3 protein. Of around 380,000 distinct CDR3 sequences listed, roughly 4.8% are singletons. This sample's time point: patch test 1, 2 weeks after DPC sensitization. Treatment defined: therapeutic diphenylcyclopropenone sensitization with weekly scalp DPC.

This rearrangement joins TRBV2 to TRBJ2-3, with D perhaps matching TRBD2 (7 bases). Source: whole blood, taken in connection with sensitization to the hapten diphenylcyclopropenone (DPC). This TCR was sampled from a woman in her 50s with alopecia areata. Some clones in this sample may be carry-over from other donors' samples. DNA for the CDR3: TGTGCCAGCAGTGTTAGGGGGGGAGATACGCAGTATTTT. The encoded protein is CASSVRGGDTQYF.